Presented here are 23 T cell receptor beta chains from one specimen sequenced in a study of human T cells and chemical hapten exposure. TCRdb re-called the RACE reads through MiXCR, storing one row per CDR3 protein. The sample has about 89,000 distinct CDR3 sequences; roughly 13% are singletons. Sample time point: patch test 3, about 24 weeks after DPC sensitization. The treatment denotes: therapeutic diphenylcyclopropenone sensitization with weekly scalp DPC. This specimen was whole blood, taken in connection with sensitization to the hapten diphenylcyclopropenone (DPC). Every receptor here comes from a woman between 50 and 59 years old with alopecia areata. Some clones in this sample may be carry-over from other donors' samples.

This clonotype was counted between two and nine times. The chain couples TRBV6-5 to TRBJ1-1; D is possibly TRBD1 (5 bases). Germline CDR1 is MNHEY and CDR2 is SVGAGI. V dropped 8 bases and J dropped 3 bases, with 10 bases sitting between them. There are 12 residues in the CDR3. This CDR3 is CASQTGDTEAFF. The CDR3, as DNA: TGTGCCAGCCAAACGGGGGACACTGAAGCTTTCTTT.

This chain links TRBV3-1 with TRBJ1-1, with D possibly being TRBD1 (6 bases). Germline loops: CDR1 LGHDT, CDR2 YNNKEL (reference sequence). Trimming pared 4 bases from V and 9 bases from J, leaving 15 bases between. This CDR3 has 13 amino acids. As DNA, the CDR3 is TGTGCCAGCAGCCCAACGCGCCAGGGGAAAGCTTTCTTT. This sequence encodes CASSPTRQGKAFF.

The rearrangement joins TRBV5-1 to TRBJ2-5; D not resolved. Germline-derived CDR1 and CDR2 are SGHRS and YFSETQ. This CDR3 is built from 13 residues. Trimming removed 1 base from V and 7 bases from J, with 11 bases in between. CDR3 nucleotide sequence: TGCGCCAGCAGCTTGAGTCCCCCCGGGACCCAGTACTTC. It codes for CASSLSPPGTQYF. The full variable domain, rest sourced from reference TRBV5-1 and TRBJ2-5, is KAGVTQTPRYLIKTRGQQVTLSCSPISGHRSVSWYQQTPGQGLQFLFEYFSETQRNKGNFPGRFSGRQFSNSRSEMNVSTLELGDSALYLCASSLSPPGTQYFGPGTRLLVL.

This clonotype has a handful of counts. This rearrangement joins TRBV6-1 to TRBJ1-6; D gene uncertain. The CDR3 consists of 13 residues. The germline V gene encodes CDR1 MNHNS and CDR2 SASEGT. Trimming removed 7 bases at V and 4 bases at J, with 8 bases between. CDR3 amino acids: CASTGLYNSPLHF. CDR3 in DNA: TGTGCCAGCACAGGTCTATATAATTCACCCCTCCACTTT.

This clonotype was found many times. This chain links TRBV29-1 with TRBJ2-7, with TRBD1 as a possible D gene (6 bases). The germline V gene encodes CDR1 SQVTM and CDR2 ANQGSEA. The CDR3 contains 11 residues. Trimming cost V 5 bases and J 3 bases, with 8 bases left between them. CDR3 in DNA: TGCAGCGTTCTACAGGGCTACGAGCAGTACTTC. Its translation is CSVLQGYEQYF.

The gene calls are TRBV6-5 and TRBJ2-3; 9 nucleotides align to TRBD2. Trimming took 6 bases from V and 0 from J; bases not matched to a gene: 4. Germline V gene data show CDR1 as MNHEY and CDR2 as SVGAGI. This CDR3 spans 15 amino acids. CDR3 sequence reads: CASRLAGSSTDTQYF. The CDR3 coding sequence is TGTGCCAGCAGACTAGCGGGTAGCAGCACAGATACGCAGTATTTT.

This clonotype was counted a few times. The gene calls are TRBV20-1 and TRBJ2-5; 13 bases match TRBD2. CDR3 size: 15 residues. V dropped 5 bases and J dropped 4; count of bases not matched to a gene: 7. Germline V gene data show CDR1 as DFQATT and CDR2 as SNEGSKA (reference sequence). CDR3 protein: CSAGTSGRAGETQYF. The DNA of the CDR3 is TGCAGTGCTGGAACTAGCGGGAGGGCCGGAGAGACCCAGTACTTC.

Concerning this clonotype: A junction boundary mismatches the germline segment, possibly from a read error. The chain couples TRBV11-2 to TRBJ2-3; D is unclear. The germline V gene encodes CDR1 SGHAT and CDR2 FQNNGV. The CDR3 sequence is 13 residues long. Here the CDR3 DNA reads TGTGCCAGCAGCCGGGCCACGCTCGATATGCAGTATTTT. Its protein is CASSRATLDMQYF.

This clonotype appeared many times. The V call is TRBV7-9, the J call TRBJ2-7; no definite D call. With 3 bases removed from V and 2 bases from J, the gap between germline ends came to 5 bases. The CDR3 contains 12 residues. CDR1 SEHNR and CDR2 FQNEAQ come from the germline V gene (reference sequence). CDR3 loop: CASSFSAYEQYF. The CDR3 DNA reads as TGTGCCAGCAGCTTTAGTGCCTACGAGCAGTACTTC.

In this sample, this clonotype turned up many times. The V call is TRBV5-1, the J call TRBJ1-6; 8 bases are shared with TRBD1. Germline-derived CDR1 and CDR2 are SGHRS and YFSETQ. The trim removed 0 bases at V and 8 bases at J, leaving 4 bases unmatched. The CDR3 is made up of 15 amino acids. As DNA, the CDR3 is TGCGCCAGCAGCTTGGGCCCGGACAGGGATTCACCCCTCCACTTT. The encoded protein is CASSLGPDRDSPLHF.

In this sample, this clonotype turned up a few times. V usage is TRBV11-2 and J usage is TRBJ1-1; unclear D gene. V lost 0 bases to trimming and J lost 4 bases, with 9 bases between them. The length of the CDR3 is 14 residues. Germline V lookup: CDR1 SGHAT, CDR2 FQNNGV. The CDR3 region is CASSLDSMGTEAFF. The CDR3 bases are TGTGCCAGCAGCTTAGATTCGATGGGCACTGAAGCTTTCTTT.

This clonotype was counted at least ten times. V and J are TRBV12-5 and TRBJ1-1, with D unclear. CDR1 and CDR2 from the germline V gene are LGHNT and FRNRAP. Trimming shortened V by 0 bases and J by 3 bases, and 11 bases separated the two germline ends. This CDR3 contains 15 residues. Written as DNA, the CDR3 is TGTGCTAGTGGTTTGGTTAAAGATGGGGACACTGAAGCTTTCTTT. Its protein is CASGLVKDGDTEAFF.

This clonotype has at least ten counts. This chain uses TRBV4-1 with TRBJ2-2; D is possibly TRBD2 (6 bases). Germline V CDR1 and CDR2: MGHRA, YSYEKL. The CDR3 totals 16 residues. V was shortened by 5 bases and J by 4 bases, with 17 bases between the two germline ends. The CDR3 loop is CASSARSGDRTGELFF. The DNA for the CDR3 is TGCGCCAGCAGCGCCCGGTCGGGGGATCGCACCGGGGAGCTGTTTTTT.

V and J are TRBV7-9 and TRBJ2-1; D is possibly TRBD1 (5 bases). Per the germline V gene, CDR1 is SEHNR and CDR2 is FQNEAQ (reference sequence). The V gene lost 0 bases and the J gene lost 12 bases, with 9 bases spanning the gap. The CDR3 runs to 12 residues. CDR3 in amino acids: CASSLAAGPQFF. In nucleotides, the CDR3 is TGTGCCAGCAGCTTAGCGGCAGGGCCGCAGTTCTTC.

The rearrangement links TRBV3-1 to TRBJ2-7; tentative D call: TRBD1 (5 bases). The germline V and J ends were trimmed by 5 bases and 0 bases, with 11 bases remaining between them. The CDR3 loop spans 14 amino acids. Germline V gene lookup returns CDR1 LGHDT and CDR2 YNNKEL (reference sequence). The CDR3 loop is CASSALTDSYEQYF. CDR3 nucleotides: TGTGCCAGCAGCGCCTTGACAGACTCCTACGAGCAGTACTTC.

The rearrangement joins TRBV10-2 to TRBJ2-7, with D possibly TRBD2 on 6 matching bases. The CDR3 length is 12 residues. Trimming pared 10 bases from V and 3 bases from J, leaving 13 bases between. The germline V gene has CDR1 WSHSY and CDR2 SAAADI. CDR3 loop: CATALGGYEQYF. CDR3 nucleotides: TGCGCCACCGCGTTGGGGGGCTACGAGCAGTACTTC.

J is TRBJ2-3 and V is TRBV20-1, with TRBD2 as a possible D gene (6 bases). Trimming removed 1 base from V and 1 base from J, with 18 bases in between. The CDR3 is 17 residues long. Germline CDR1 reads DFQATT; CDR2 reads SNEGSKA (reference sequence). For the CDR3, the DNA is TGCAGTGCTAGAGGGGTGGGGCTAGCGCCTCGCACAGATACGCAGTATTTT. Its translation: CSARGVGLAPRTDTQYF.

This clonotype has just a few counts. The CDR3 is CASSKPTRYNEQFF. CDR3 nucleotide sequence: TGTGCCAGCAGCAAGCCCACACGTTACAATGAGCAGTTCTTC. V gene TRBV12-3 or TRBV12-4 combines with J gene TRBJ2-1; D ambiguous. CDR3 length: 14 amino acids. V lost 6 bases to trimming and J lost 4 bases, with 13 bases between them.

The rearrangement joins TRBV28 to TRBJ2-3; 11 nucleotides agree with TRBD2. Germline CDR1 reads MDHEN; CDR2 reads SYDVKM. The ends lost 2 bases at V and 4 bases at J; junction bases unmatched: 8. This CDR3 has 17 amino acids. CDR3 loop: CASSLLGLAEGADTQYF. CDR3 coding DNA: TGTGCCAGCAGTTTACTGGGACTAGCGGAGGGGGCAGATACGCAGTATTTT.

This clonotype was observed many times. The gene calls are TRBV7-9 and TRBJ1-4; no clear D gene. Germline V gene lookup returns CDR1 SEHNR and CDR2 FQNEAQ (reference sequence). V was cut by 5 bases and J by 0 bases, with 10 bases left in between. This CDR3 has 15 amino acids. CDR3 protein: CASSPQIATNEKLFF. Written as DNA, the CDR3 is TGTGCCAGCAGCCCACAGATAGCAACTAATGAAAAACTGTTTTTT.

V gene TRBV11-2 combines with J gene TRBJ2-1; 10 nucleotides agree with TRBD2. The CDR3 totals 15 residues. The trim removed 5 bases at V and 10 bases at J, leaving 11 bases unmatched. Per the germline V gene, CDR1 is SGHAT and CDR2 is FQNNGV. The CDR3 nucleotides read TGTGCCAGCAGCCACAGGACTAGCGGTGCGGGCGAGCAGTTCTTC. Its protein is CASSHRTSGAGEQFF.

V is TRBV7-8 and J is TRBJ2-3, with 11 positions matching TRBD2. This CDR3 contains 16 residues. The V gene end was trimmed by 6 bases and the J gene end by 2 bases; junction bases not matched to a gene: 7. Germline V lookup: CDR1 SGHVS, CDR2 FQNEAQ. The CDR3 sequence: CASSRSSGRITDTQYF. Here the CDR3 DNA reads TGTGCCAGCAGTCGTTCTAGCGGGAGGATCACAGATACGCAGTATTTT.

In its sample, this clonotype was seen many times. The rearrangement joins TRBV5-1 to TRBJ2-1; the D gene is possibly TRBD1 (6 bases). Trimming left V 4 bases short and J 4 bases short, with 15 bases between. The CDR3 runs to 15 residues. CDR1 and CDR2 from the germline V gene are SGHRS and YFSETQ. This CDR3 is CASSPSDSVYNEQFF. CDR3 bases: TGCGCCAGCAGCCCCTCGGACAGCGTGTACAATGAGCAGTTCTTC.